These 13 T cell receptor beta chains were all obtained from the same sample, sequenced in a study of T cell responses to AZD1222 COVID-19 vaccine. Using immunoSEQ multiplex PCR, the repertoire was profiled, and TCRdb retains in-frame clones only, with some absent. The sample includes tens of thousands of clones, more than 70% seen only once; the top ten take approximately 2%. The sample consisted of peripheral blood, taken on day 0 of AZD1222 vaccination. These receptors were collected from an adult in good health.

This chain uses TRBV5-1 with TRBJ1-5; 8 bases line up with TRBD1. Germline CDR1 SGHRS, CDR2 YFSETQ. The CDR3 contains 16 residues. J lost 9 bases, V lost 0 bases, and 11 bases had no gene match. This chain's CDR3 is CASSLGPGGYLGPQHF. CDR3 sequence (DNA): TGCGCCAGCAGCTTGGGTCCAGGGGGCTATTTAGGGCCCCAGCATTTT.

This chain connects TRBV7-6 to TRBJ2-7, with unresolved D. This CDR3 spans 13 amino acids. With 0 bases removed from V and 0 bases from J, the gap between germline ends came to 3 bases. Germline lookup yields CDR1 SGHVS and CDR2 FNYEAQ. The CDR3 DNA sequence: TGTGCCAGCAGCTTAGCCTCCTCCTACGAGCAGTACTTC. This gives the protein CASSLASSYEQYF.

The chain uses TRBV19 and TRBJ1-4, with 7 bases that match TRBD1. J was trimmed by 6 bases and V by 9 bases; bases with no gene match: 10. This CDR3 comprises 14 residues. Germline V gene data show CDR1 as LNHDA and CDR2 as SQIVND (reference sequence). CDR3 nucleotide sequence: TGTGCCAGCCAAAGACAGGGTTGGTATGAAAAACTGTTTTTT. The encoded protein is CASQRQGWYEKLFF.

Here the CDR3 reads CASSSVPDGRGGTQYF. The CDR3 DNA follows: TGCGCCAGCAGCTCGGTCCCCGACGGGAGAGGTGGGACCCAGTACTTC. The J gene is TRBJ2-5, the V gene TRBV5-1; the D gene is possibly TRBD2 (6 bases). This CDR3 spans 16 amino acids. V gave up 3 bases and J gave up 7 bases, with 22 bases separating them. Germline values: CDR1 SGHRS, CDR2 YFSETQ.

This chain joins TRBV30 and TRBJ2-7, with D perhaps given as TRBD1 or TRBD2 (7 bases each). This CDR3 region has 13 residues. Germline lookup yields CDR1 GTSNPN and CDR2 SVGIG (reference sequence). Between the trimmed V and J ends, which lost 5 bases and 9 bases, there was a span of 20 bases. CDR3 bases: TGTGCCTGGCGCCAGGGGGGGACGGGAGGGCAGTACTTC. Translation: CAWRQGGTGGQYF.

The chain is built from TRBV7-3 and TRBJ2-1; 9 bases line up with TRBD2. This CDR3 has 18 amino acids. Germline CDR1 reads SGHTA; CDR2 reads FQGTGA. The junction had 8 bases not matched to a gene; V was cut back by 1 base and J by 1 base. The CDR3 protein is CASSLIASGTRSYNEQFF. Here the CDR3 DNA reads TGTGCCAGCAGCTTAATCGCTAGCGGGACAAGATCCTACAATGAGCAGTTCTTC.

This clone appeared once. The CDR3 DNA reads TGTGCCAGCAGCCAGGCAACGGGGGAGCAGTACTTC. Encoded protein: CASSQATGEQYF. The rearrangement uses TRBV4-2 and TRBJ2-7; tentative D call: TRBD2 (5 bases). Germline CDR1 is LGHNA and CDR2 is YNFKEQ. The CDR3 is 12 residues long. The ends were cut back, 3 bases at V and 7 bases at J, with 10 bases in the middle.

This chain uses TRBV4-1 with TRBJ1-4; 9 bases line up with TRBD1. Germline V gene sequence: CDR1 MGHRA, CDR2 YSYEKL. The CDR3 is 19 amino acids. J lost 0 bases, V lost 4 bases, and 12 bases had no gene match. The CDR3 bases are TGCGCCAGCAGCCCAAAGGCTATCAGACAGGGGGCAACTAATGAAAAACTGTTTTTT. Its protein product is CASSPKAIRQGATNEKLFF.

Here the CDR3 DNA reads TGTGCCAGCTTCAGTGGGGGCACCTACAATGAGCAGTTCTTC. This codes for CASFSGGTYNEQFF. The V call is TRBV28, the J call TRBJ2-1; TRBD1 is a possible D gene (6 bases). The V gene lost 8 bases and the J gene lost 2 bases, with 13 bases spanning the gap. The CDR3 covers 14 residues. Per the germline V gene, CDR1 is MDHEN and CDR2 is SYDVKM.

The gene calls are TRBV5-1 and TRBJ1-5; 8 nucleotides match TRBD1. This CDR3 spans 15 amino acids. The ends lost 4 bases at V and 2 bases at J; junction bases unmatched: 5. From germline, CDR1 is SGHRS and CDR2 YFSETQ. For the CDR3, the DNA is TGCGCCAGCAGCCCACAGGGGGGACGCAATCAGCCCCAGCATTTT. Encoded protein: CASSPQGGRNQPQHF. Full variable domain (remainder filled in from reference TRBV5-1 and TRBJ1-5): KAGVTQTPRYLIKTRGQQVTLSCSPISGHRSVSWYQQTPGQGLQFLFEYFSETQRNKGNFPGRFSGRQFSNSRSEMNVSTLELGDSALYLCASSPQGGRNQPQHFGDGTRLSIL.

The V call is TRBV24-1, the J call TRBJ2-2, with D hard to call. The V and J ends lost 7 bases and 4 bases respectively, with 9 bases between them. The V gene's germline CDR1 is KGHDR and CDR2 SFDVKD. CDR3 length: 13 amino acids. The chain's CDR3 is CATRGIGTGELFF. CDR3 bases: TGTGCCACCAGGGGTATAGGCACCGGGGAGCTGTTTTTT.

The chain employs TRBV10-3 and TRBJ2-1; D is undetermined. The CDR3 sequence is 13 residues long. The ends were cut back, 3 bases at V and 4 bases at J, with 7 bases in the middle. Germline V gives CDR1 ENHRY, CDR2 SYGVKD. The CDR3, as DNA: TGTGCCATCAGTGACGGTCAGTACAATGAGCAGTTCTTC. This gives the protein CAISDGQYNEQFF.

The chain employs TRBV19 and TRBJ2-5, with D perhaps matching TRBD2 (6 bases). CDR3 length equals 15 residues. Trimming cost V 5 bases and J 2 bases, with 15 bases left between them. Germline V gives CDR1 LNHDA, CDR2 SQIVND (reference sequence). The CDR3 DNA reads as TGTGCCAGTAGTGCCGGCGGGACTCCACAAGAGACCCAGTACTTC. Protein product: CASSAGGTPQETQYF.